Listed here are 24 T cell receptor beta chains from one sample, sequenced in a study of shared clonotypes between healthy human individuals. TCRdb's copy holds only in-frame clones and misses some; the assay was immunoSEQ multiplex PCR. Among fewer than 1.8 million clones listed, 97% to 99% were seen once. The sample taken for sequencing was naive CD4+ T cells sorted from blood. Subset defined: CD45RA+ positively selected. These receptor sequences come from a man aged 25-45 years in good health.

This rearrangement joins TRBV5-1 to TRBJ2-1; weak D call: TRBD2 (5 bases). V gave up 0 bases and J gave up 5 bases, with 21 bases separating them. This CDR3 is built from 18 residues. Germline V CDR1 and CDR2: SGHRS, YFSETQ. The CDR3 nucleotides are TGCGCCAGCAGCTTGGTAGGGCCTAGCTCCCCCCTGGACAATGAGCAGTTCTTC. This translates into CASSLVGPSSPLDNEQFF.

This chain connects TRBV11-2 to TRBJ2-1; no reliable D call. Per germline, CDR1 SGHAT and CDR2 FQNNGV. The length of the CDR3 is 13 residues. V was pared by 1 base and J by 4 bases, with 5 bases between. The CDR3 region is CASSLADYNEQFF. The CDR3 coding sequence is TGTGCCAGCAGCTTAGCAGATTACAATGAGCAGTTCTTC.

The rearrangement joins TRBV18 to TRBJ2-7, with 7 bases fitting TRBD1. Germline values: CDR1 KGHSH, CDR2 LQKENI. The CDR3 spans 15 residues. The trim removed 4 bases at V and 3 bases at J, leaving 9 bases unmatched. CDR3 sequence (DNA): TGTGCCAGCTCACTTAGTCGACAGGGAGTCTACGAGCAGTACTTC. This sequence encodes CASSLSRQGVYEQYF.

This clone came up once. A read error may produce the germline difference seen at one junction end. V and J are TRBV7-7 and TRBJ2-3; 8 positions agree with TRBD2. The CDR3 spans 13 residues. Germline V gives CDR1 SSHAT, CDR2 FNYEAQ (reference sequence). As DNA, the CDR3 is TGTGCTAGCAGTAGCGGGGCCACAGATACGCAGTATTTT. Translating gives CASSSGATDTQYF. The full variable domain, in which reference TRBV7-7 and TRBJ2-3 provide the parts outside the CDR3, is GAGVSQSPRYKVTKRGQDVTLRCDPISSHATLYWYQQALGQGPEFLTYFNYEAQPDKSGLPSDRFSAERPEGSISTLTIQRTEQRDSAMYRCASSSGATDTQYFGPGTRLTVL.

The chain uses TRBV9 and TRBJ2-1, with D maybe TRBD1 (5 bases). V gave up 2 bases and J gave up 2 bases, with 11 bases separating them. The CDR3 sequence is 15 residues long. Looked up from germline, CDR1 is SGDLS and CDR2 is YYNGEE. For the CDR3, the DNA is TGTGCCAGCAGCGTGGGGCCGAACCCCTACAATGAGCAGTTCTTC. As protein: CASSVGPNPYNEQFF.

The genes are TRBV19 and TRBJ1-2, with D possibly being TRBD1 (6 bases). This CDR3 is built from 14 residues. Germline loops: CDR1 LNHDA, CDR2 SQIVND (reference sequence). Trimming left V 6 bases short and J 8 bases short, with 19 bases between. CDR3 in amino acids: CASRTHRVEYGYTF. CDR3 nucleotides: TGTGCCAGTAGGACCCACAGGGTAGAGTACGGCTACACCTTC.

The J gene is TRBJ2-7, the V gene TRBV28, with 13 bases that match TRBD2. Germline CDR1 MDHEN, CDR2 SYDVKM. The CDR3 loop spans 13 amino acids. Trimming at V came to 5 bases and at J to 13 bases, leaving 8 bases not matched to a gene. The CDR3 is CASSNWTSGSNYF. The CDR3 DNA follows: TGTGCCAGCAGTAACTGGACTAGCGGGAGCAACTACTTC.

The chain is built from TRBV7-2 and TRBJ2-4, with a weak D call TRBD1 (6 bases). The CDR3 has 14 residues. Germline values: CDR1 SGHTA, CDR2 FQGNSA. V was trimmed by 7 bases and J by 8 bases, leaving 18 bases between them. The CDR3 spells CASNRGARGDIQYF. In DNA, the CDR3 is TGTGCCAGCAATCGAGGGGCCAGGGGAGACATTCAGTACTTC.

The chain recombines TRBV19 with TRBJ2-3, with D maybe TRBD2 (6 bases). The length of the CDR3 is 15 residues. Trimming stripped 1 base from V and 2 bases from J, with 10 bases between. Germline CDR1 reads LNHDA; CDR2 reads SQIVND (reference sequence). The CDR3 here is CASSIGRGNTDTQYF. CDR3 DNA sequence: TGTGCCAGTAGTATAGGGCGGGGAAACACAGATACGCAGTATTTT.

About this clone: This sample also contains other DNA sequences that code for the same CDR3. The rearrangement links TRBV18 to TRBJ2-3; D remains unclear. Germline V gene lookup returns CDR1 KGHSH and CDR2 LQKENI. Trimming removed 0 bases at V and 3 bases at J, with 4 bases between. There are 13 residues in the CDR3. The DNA of the CDR3 is TGTGCCAGCTCACCACCGGTGACAGATACGCAGTATTTT. This gives the protein CASSPPVTDTQYF. Full variable domain (missing parts from reference TRBV18 and TRBJ2-3): NAGVMQNPRHLVRRRGQEARLRCSPMKGHSHVYWYRQLPEEGLKFMVYLQKENIIDESGMPKERFSAEFPKEGPSILRIQQVVRGDSAAYFCASSPPVTDTQYFGPGTRLTVL.

About this clone: The sample holds other DNA sequences that translate to the same CDR3. The chain couples TRBV27 to TRBJ2-7, with D unresolved. Germline V gene data show CDR1 as MNHEY and CDR2 as SMNVEV (reference sequence). Trimming shortened V by 2 bases and J by 2 bases, and 7 bases separated the two germline ends. This CDR3 is built from 13 residues. In nucleotides, the CDR3 is TGTGCCAGCAGTTTACGTCGGACCTACGAGCAGTACTTC. Protein sequence: CASSLRRTYEQYF.

The V call is TRBV2, the J call TRBJ1-1, with no clear D. CDR3 length equals 10 residues. Germline V gene lookup returns CDR1 SNHLY and CDR2 FYNNEI. V was trimmed by 4 bases and J by 12 bases, leaving 9 bases between them. CDR3 region: CASSASITFF. In DNA, the CDR3 is TGTGCCAGCAGTGCGTCGATAACTTTCTTT.

As DNA, the CDR3 is TGTGCCAGCAGCTTAGCTAGCGGACTTATCTACGAGCAGTACTTC. Translating it yields CASSLASGLIYEQYF. The chain carries TRBV5-4 and TRBJ2-7; the match to TRBD2 covers 7 bases. This CDR3 contains 15 residues. The V segment lost 2 bases and the J segment 3 bases; nucleotides outside the gene matches: 8. Germline loops: CDR1 SGHNT, CDR2 YYREEE (reference sequence).

The genes are TRBV14 and TRBJ2-4, with 9 positions matching TRBD1. J gave up 5 bases and V 5 bases, and 7 bases lay outside the gene matches. The germline gives CDR1 SGHDN, CDR2 FVKESK. The CDR3 is 15 amino acids. The CDR3 is CASSFLGQGQNIQYF. The CDR3 DNA follows: TGTGCCAGCAGCTTCCTGGGACAGGGACAAAACATTCAGTACTTC.

V and J are TRBV29-1 and TRBJ2-3; D is uncertain. The V gene lost 3 bases and the J gene lost 4 bases, with 5 bases spanning the gap. Germline V gene sequence: CDR1 SQVTM, CDR2 ANQGSEA. There are 11 residues in the CDR3. The CDR3: CSVDLADTQYF. DNA of the CDR3: TGCAGCGTTGACCTAGCAGATACGCAGTATTTT.

This clone appeared a single time. The genes are TRBV4-1 and TRBJ2-7, with D tentatively TRBD2 (6 bases). The germline gives CDR1 MGHRA, CDR2 YSYEKL. V was shortened by 2 bases and J by 2 bases, with 13 bases between the two germline ends. The CDR3 is 15 amino acids. The CDR3 nucleotides are TGCGCCAGCAGCCAAAGTTACCGGGAGACCTACGAGCAGTACTTC. It translates to CASSQSYRETYEQYF.

The chain has TRBV5-1 and TRBJ1-4; D is unclear. The CDR3 has 15 amino acids. Germline loops: CDR1 SGHRS, CDR2 YFSETQ. V was cut by 5 bases and J by 0 bases, with 11 bases left in between. The chain's CDR3 is CASSITETTNEKLFF. CDR3 sequence (DNA): TGCGCCAGCAGTATCACTGAGACAACTAATGAAAAACTGTTTTTT.

The J gene is TRBJ2-1, the V gene TRBV18, with D perhaps TRBD2 (5 bases). This CDR3 comprises 15 residues. From germline, CDR1 is KGHSH and CDR2 LQKENI. V lost 3 bases and J lost 8, with 17 bases in between. CDR3 DNA sequence: TGTGCCAGCTCACCCCTTTGGGAGAGGAACCATGAGCAGTTCTTC. Translating it yields CASSPLWERNHEQFF.

This rearrangement joins TRBV2 to TRBJ1-2; D remains ambiguous. The CDR3 sequence is 13 residues long. Looked up from germline, CDR1 is SNHLY and CDR2 is FYNNEI. The V end was cut by 7 bases, the J end by 3 bases, with 12 bases between. The CDR3 loop reads CASMRRADYGYTF. The CDR3 DNA is TGTGCCAGCATGAGGAGGGCGGACTATGGCTACACCTTC. Filled out from reference TRBV2 and TRBJ1-2, the complete variable domain reads EPEVTQTPSHQVTQMGQEVILRCVPISNHLYFYWYRQILGQKVEFLVSFYNNEISEKSEIFDDQFSVERPDGSNFTLKIRSTKLEDSAMYFCASMRRADYGYTFGSGTRLTVV.

Comment on this clone: A read error is likely, as this CDR3 ends without the conserved phenylalanine or tryptophan. Because the CDR3's place on the DNA is in doubt, the DNA is left out and the CDR3 is given as listed by TCRdb. The V and J genes are TRBV10-3 and TRBJ1-2; the table's D call, TRBD1, has no DNA check behind it. In germline, CDR1 is ENHRY, CDR2 SYGVKD. The CDR3 is made up of 14 amino acids, end residues included. The CDR3 reads CAISEQEQGPSTFA.

The chain employs TRBV4-1 and TRBJ1-5; D not resolved. The CDR3 runs to 15 residues. Germline assignment: CDR1 MGHRA and CDR2 YSYEKL. V was trimmed by 1 base and J by 4 bases, leaving 11 bases between them. The CDR3 DNA follows: TGCGCCAGCAGCCAAGCCGACCTTAGAAATCAGCCCCAGCATTTT. This encodes CASSQADLRNQPQHF.

The chain joins TRBV27 to TRBJ2-7; TRBD2 agrees at 9 bases. CDR1 is MNHEY and CDR2 is SMNVEV in the germline V gene (reference sequence). The ends lost 5 bases at V and 3 bases at J; junction bases unmatched: 8. CDR3 length: 15 residues. The CDR3: CASSVLSGRGYEQYF. The CDR3 coding sequence is TGTGCCAGCAGTGTCCTTAGCGGGAGAGGCTACGAGCAGTACTTC.

V is TRBV9 and J is TRBJ2-3, with 10 bases lining up with TRBD2. V dropped 3 bases and J dropped 3; count of bases not matched to a gene: 7. Germline assignment: CDR1 SGDLS and CDR2 YYNGEE. The CDR3 has 16 amino acids. The CDR3 loop reads CASSDSSGRGTDTQYF. CDR3 DNA: TGTGCCAGCAGCGATTCAAGCGGGAGGGGTACAGATACGCAGTATTTT.

The chain recombines TRBV25-1 with TRBJ1-2; TRBD1 matches at 8 bases. Germline V gene data show CDR1 as MGHDK and CDR2 as SYGVNS. The CDR3 contains 14 residues. V shed 7 bases, J shed 3 bases, and the junction held 7 bases outside the gene matches. CDR3: CASNPTDRDYGYTF. In DNA, the CDR3 is TGTGCCAGCAACCCCACGGACAGGGACTATGGCTACACCTTC.